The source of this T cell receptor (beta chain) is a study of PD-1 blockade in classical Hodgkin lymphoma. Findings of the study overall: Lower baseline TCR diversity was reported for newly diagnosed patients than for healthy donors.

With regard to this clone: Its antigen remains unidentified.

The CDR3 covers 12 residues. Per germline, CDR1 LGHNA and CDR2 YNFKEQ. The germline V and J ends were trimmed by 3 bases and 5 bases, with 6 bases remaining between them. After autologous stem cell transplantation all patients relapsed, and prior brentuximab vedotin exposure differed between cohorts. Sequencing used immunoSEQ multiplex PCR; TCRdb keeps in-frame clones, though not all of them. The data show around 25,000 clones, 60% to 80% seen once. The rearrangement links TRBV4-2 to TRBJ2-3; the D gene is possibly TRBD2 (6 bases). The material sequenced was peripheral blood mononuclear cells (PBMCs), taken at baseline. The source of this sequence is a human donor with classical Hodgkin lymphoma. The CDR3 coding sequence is TGTGCCAGCAGCCAGGGACTAGATACGCAGTATTTT. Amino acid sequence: CASSQGLDTQYF.